A selection of T cell receptor beta chains follows, all from one sample in a study of tumor and adjacent non-tumor tissue in lung cancer. Each CDR3 protein is one row after TCRdb ran MiXCR on the multiplex PCR reads. The table records 110,000 or so distinct CDR3 sequences, 75% of them present only once. Material: lung tumor tissue. Receptors originate from a woman aged 60-75 years with non-small cell lung cancer. The CDR3 runs from the conserved cysteine through the conserved F or W. D genes are given only for firm matches. The size entry is marked missing in some rows and otherwise reads once, few, many or a size class.

d_gene: TRBD1; abundance: NA; j_gene: TRBJ2-1; v_gene: TRBV11-3; CDR3nt: TGTACCACCAGCTTGGGACAGTCGGCCTACAATGAGCAGTTCTTC; CDR3aa: CTTSLGQSAYNEQFF
d_gene: NA; abundance: NA; j_gene: TRBJ1-6; v_gene: TRBV12-3/TRBV12-4; CDR3nt: TGTGCCAGCAGTTATCGAGGGGACTCCCTCGAATCACCCCTCCATTTT; CDR3aa: CASSYRGDSLESPLHF
d_gene: TRBD2; abundance: medium-sized; j_gene: TRBJ2-7; v_gene: TRBV4-1; CDR3nt: TGCGCCAGCAGCCAAACTAGCGGGAGACAATACGAGCAGTACTTC; CDR3aa: CASSQTSGRQYEQYF
d_gene: NA; abundance: NA; j_gene: TRBJ2-3; v_gene: TRBV11-2; CDR3nt: TGTGCCAGCAACACCACCTGGACGACCACAGATACGAAGTATTTT; CDR3aa: CASNTTWTTTDTKYF
d_gene: NA; abundance: NA; j_gene: TRBJ1-2; v_gene: TRBV4-1; CDR3nt: TGCGCCTGCAGCCAACTGGACGGGCCTTGTGACTACACATTC; CDR3aa: CACSQLDGPCDYTF
d_gene: TRBD2; abundance: NA; j_gene: TRBJ2-7; v_gene: TRBV11-2; CDR3nt: TGTGCCAGCAGCTACGGGACTAGCGTGAGCTACGGGCAGAACTTC; CDR3aa: CASSYGTSVSYGQNF
d_gene: TRBD1; abundance: NA; j_gene: TRBJ1-5; v_gene: TRBV6-1; CDR3nt: TGTACCGGCAATCTCAGGACAGGGGGACATCAGCCCCAGCATTTT; CDR3aa: CTGNLRTGGHQPQHF
d_gene: NA; abundance: NA; j_gene: TRBJ2-7; v_gene: TRBV20-1; CDR3nt: TGCAGTACTAGAGACCCTAGTGGGAGCTTTGCCCACGAGCAGTACTTC; CDR3aa: CSTRDPSGSFAHEQYF
d_gene: TRBD2; abundance: NA; j_gene: TRBJ2-1; v_gene: TRBV10-3; CDR3nt: TGTGCCATCAGTTTAGGGACTAGCGGGAGCCACAATGAGCAGTTCTTC; CDR3aa: CAISLGTSGSHNEQFF
d_gene: NA; abundance: NA; j_gene: TRBJ2-2; v_gene: TRBV20-1; CDR3nt: TGCAGTGCTTCAGGGGGGGATAGCAGGGCCACGAACACCGGGGAGCTGTTTTTT; CDR3aa: CSASGGDSRATNTGELFF
d_gene: NA; abundance: NA; j_gene: TRBJ2-2; v_gene: TRBV6-5; CDR3nt: TGTGCCAGCAGTTACGATTCGGGAGCCGGGGAGCTGTTTTTT; CDR3aa: CASSYDSGAGELFF
d_gene: NA; abundance: many; j_gene: TRBJ2-5; v_gene: TRBV4-3; CDR3nt: TGCGCCAGCAGCCAAGATATACAGCATCAAGAGACCCAGTACTTC; CDR3aa: CASSQDIQHQETQYF
d_gene: NA; abundance: NA; j_gene: TRBJ1-1; v_gene: TRBV6-5; CDR3nt: TGTGCCAGCAGTTACCTCCGAAACACTGAAGCTTTCTTT; CDR3aa: CASSYLRNTEAFF
d_gene: TRBD2; abundance: NA; j_gene: TRBJ2-5; v_gene: TRBV24-1; CDR3nt: TGTGCCACCGGTGCCCTAGCGGGGACCCAAGAGACCCAGTACTTC; CDR3aa: CATGALAGTQETQYF
d_gene: NA; abundance: few; j_gene: TRBJ1-5; v_gene: TRBV28; CDR3nt: TGTGCCAGCAGTTTAACACGGTTGGGGACCCAGCCCCAGCATTTT; CDR3aa: CASSLTRLGTQPQHF
d_gene: NA; abundance: NA; j_gene: TRBJ1-1; v_gene: TRBV11-3; CDR3nt: TGTGCCACCAGCTTATTTGGGCCGCCGGGACGGATGAATACTGAAGCTTTCTTT; CDR3aa: CATSLFGPPGRMNTEAFF
d_gene: TRBD2; abundance: NA; j_gene: TRBJ2-6; v_gene: TRBV20-1; CDR3nt: TGCAGAGCGGGAGGGTGTGGGGCCAACGTCCTGACTTTC; CDR3aa: CRAGGCGANVLTF
d_gene: NA; abundance: NA; j_gene: TRBJ2-7; v_gene: TRBV21-1; CDR3nt: TGTGCCAGTTATTCCCGTACCTTACTAGCGGGAGCCAACAAGCAGTACTTC; CDR3aa: CASYSRTLLAGANKQYF
d_gene: NA; abundance: medium-sized; j_gene: TRBJ2-1; v_gene: TRBV5-6; CDR3nt: TGTGCCAGCAACCCTTTCCAGGTGGTCAATCACAATGAGCAGTTCTTC; CDR3aa: CASNPFQVVNHNEQFF
d_gene: NA; abundance: NA; j_gene: TRBJ2-7; v_gene: TRBV11-2; CDR3nt: TGCGCCAGCATCTTATACGAGCAGTACTTC; CDR3aa: CASILYEQYF
d_gene: NA; abundance: NA; j_gene: TRBJ1-6; v_gene: TRBV5-6; CDR3nt: TGTGCCAGCAGCCCAGACTTGGTGGTGGGCGATTCACCCCTCCACTTT; CDR3aa: CASSPDLVVGDSPLHF
d_gene: NA; abundance: NA; j_gene: TRBJ2-6; v_gene: TRBV4-3; CDR3nt: TGTGCCAGCAGCCAAGATCTAGACTCTGGGGCCAACGTCCTGACTTTC; CDR3aa: CASSQDLDSGANVLTF
d_gene: TRBD2; abundance: NA; j_gene: TRBJ2-1; v_gene: TRBV4-3; CDR3nt: TGCGCCGGCAGCCGAGCGACTAGCGGGAGGTTGAATGAGCAGTTCTTC; CDR3aa: CAGSRATSGRLNEQFF
d_gene: NA; abundance: NA; j_gene: TRBJ1-1; v_gene: TRBV29-1; CDR3nt: TGCAACGTGACACAGGGAGACACTGAAGCTTTCTTT; CDR3aa: CNVTQGDTEAFF
d_gene: NA; abundance: NA; j_gene: TRBJ1-2; v_gene: TRBV4-3; CDR3nt: TGCGCCAACAGCCAAGATTTGCTCATGGGTTATGGCTACACCTTC; CDR3aa: CANSQDLLMGYGYTF
d_gene: NA; abundance: many; j_gene: TRBJ1-5; v_gene: TRBV4-1; CDR3nt: TGCGCCAGCAGCCGCCAGCTCAATCAGCCCCAGCATTTT; CDR3aa: CASSRQLNQPQHF
d_gene: NA; abundance: NA; j_gene: TRBJ2-5; v_gene: TRBV4-3; CDR3nt: TGCGTCATCAGCCGACACCGGGACTCACAAGAGACCCAGTACTTT; CDR3aa: CVISRHRDSQETQYF
d_gene: NA; abundance: NA; j_gene: TRBJ2-1; v_gene: TRBV11-3; CDR3nt: TGTGCCAGCAGACAGAGCTATAATGAGCAGTTCTTC; CDR3aa: CASRQSYNEQFF
d_gene: NA; abundance: NA; j_gene: TRBJ2-1; v_gene: TRBV6-1; CDR3nt: TGTGCCAGCAGCGCCGTGGGGGACCACCGAACCGGCTCCTACAATGAGCAGTTCTTC; CDR3aa: CASSAVGDHRTGSYNEQFF
d_gene: NA; abundance: NA; j_gene: TRBJ2-3; v_gene: TRBV20-1; CDR3nt: TGCAGTGCTCACTCGGGGTGGGGATCTAACACAGATACGCAGAATTTT; CDR3aa: CSAHSGWGSNTDTQNF
d_gene: NA; abundance: NA; j_gene: TRBJ1-2; v_gene: TRBV20-1; CDR3nt: TGCAGTGCTAGAGAACAGGAGGGATTGGACGGCTACACCTTT; CDR3aa: CSAREQEGLDGYTF
d_gene: NA; abundance: large; j_gene: TRBJ2-1; v_gene: TRBV11-1; CDR3nt: TGTGCCAGCAGCCGGGCAAGCTCCTACAATGAGCAGTTCTTC; CDR3aa: CASSRASSYNEQFF